The rows below give T cell receptor beta chains drawn from one sample of a study of identical twins. A single record per CDR3 protein comes from TCRdb applying MiXCR to the 5' RACE reads. The sample has 420,000 or so distinct CDR3 sequences, about 18% seen once. The sequenced sample consisted of naive T cells sorted from blood. Receptor source: a man aged 45-65 years in good health. The CDR3 runs from the conserved cysteine through the conserved F or W. Fields, in order: J gene, V gene, clone size, D gene, CDR3 protein, CDR3 DNA. The D gene is left open where the match is weak. Size values are once, few and many counts, or a class for expanded clones, and some rows have none.

j_gene: TRBJ1-2; v_gene: TRBV6-5; abundance: NA; d_gene: TRBD1; CDR3aa: CASSSMTGNYGYTF; CDR3nt: TGTGCCAGCAGTTCTATGACAGGGAACTATGGCTACACCTTC
j_gene: TRBJ2-6; v_gene: TRBV5-1; abundance: few; d_gene: NA; CDR3aa: CASSLEYMSSGANVLTF; CDR3nt: TGCGCCAGCAGCTTGGAGTATATGAGCTCTGGGGCCAACGTCCTGACTTTC
j_gene: TRBJ2-1; v_gene: TRBV16; abundance: many; d_gene: NA; CDR3aa: CASSQSYNEQFF; CDR3nt: TGTGCCAGCAGCCAATCGTACAATGAGCAGTTCTTC
j_gene: TRBJ1-6; v_gene: TRBV6-5; abundance: NA; d_gene: NA; CDR3aa: CASSYTRGYNSPLHF; CDR3nt: TGTGCCAGCAGTTACACCCGGGGATATAATTCACCCCTCCACTTT
j_gene: TRBJ2-2; v_gene: TRBV2; abundance: many; d_gene: TRBD2; CDR3aa: CASTRLAGNTGELFF; CDR3nt: TGTGCCAGCACTCGACTAGCGGGGAACACCGGGGAGCTGTTTTTT
j_gene: TRBJ2-4; v_gene: TRBV6-2/TRBV6-3; abundance: NA; d_gene: NA; CDR3aa: CASSYSSGAKNIQYF; CDR3nt: TGTGCCAGCAGTTACTCTTCGGGAGCCAAAAACATTCAGTACTTC
j_gene: TRBJ2-3; v_gene: TRBV7-6; abundance: NA; d_gene: NA; CDR3aa: CASSLAGRFDTQYF; CDR3nt: TGTGCCAGCAGCTTAGCGGGACGGTTCGATACGCAGTATTTT
j_gene: TRBJ1-5; v_gene: TRBV19; abundance: NA; d_gene: NA; CDR3aa: CASSIDGVAGQPQHF; CDR3nt: TGTGCCAGTAGTATAGACGGTGTTGCCGGTCAGCCCCAGCATTTT
j_gene: TRBJ2-5; v_gene: TRBV24-1; abundance: NA; d_gene: NA; CDR3aa: CATSDPRDIQETQYF; CDR3nt: TGTGCCACCAGTGATCCCAGAGACATTCAAGAGACCCAGTACTTC
j_gene: TRBJ2-1; v_gene: TRBV15; abundance: many; d_gene: NA; CDR3aa: CATSKYRDFNEQFF; CDR3nt: TGTGCCACCAGCAAGTACAGGGATTTTAATGAGCAGTTCTTC
j_gene: TRBJ2-3; v_gene: TRBV4-3; abundance: few; d_gene: NA; CDR3aa: CASSRYLTGATDTQYF; CDR3nt: TGCGCCAGCAGCCGATACCTCACGGGAGCCACAGATACGCAGTATTTT
j_gene: TRBJ2-4; v_gene: TRBV2; abundance: NA; d_gene: NA; CDR3aa: CASSEGQGLAKNIQYF; CDR3nt: TGTGCCAGCAGTGAAGGCCAGGGTTTAGCCAAAAACATTCAGTACTTC